This T cell receptor (beta chain) was obtained from a study of T-cell memory formation after mild COVID-19. Study-level results: Pre-infection memory showed some responding clones, and this suggested that cross-reactive memory joined.

Concerning this clonotype: Its antigen remains unidentified.

Germline-derived CDR1 and CDR2 are MNHEY and SVGAGI. CDR3 length: 14 amino acids. V was pared by 6 bases and J by 2 bases, with 14 bases between. TCRdb passed the 5' RACE reads through MiXCR, listing each CDR3 protein once. The data contain approximately 410,000 distinct CDR3 sequences, 20% to 30% of them singletons. This sequence originates from an adult woman who had mild COVID-19 (a few samples of this study predate the infection). Cell type and time point are not known. Sample: PBMCs or a T cell subset sorted from them (not recorded which). The genes are TRBV6-5 and TRBJ2-7; D is possibly TRBD1 (6 bases). Here the CDR3 DNA reads TGTGCCAGCAGGCCCGGGACACACGCCTACGAGCAGTACTTC. Its translation is CASRPGTHAYEQYF.